Shown below are 28 T cell receptor beta chains from a single sample sequenced in a study of CD8 T cells in ankylosing spondylitis. TCRdb used MiXCR to reprocess the 5' RACE reads, holding one entry per CDR3 protein. The sample contains 130,000 or so distinct CDR3 sequences, more than 6.5% of which appear only once. Sequenced input: blood, either unsorted or a sorted T cell fraction (not recorded which). These receptors were obtained from a male donor with ankylosing spondylitis or in good health (not recorded which).

This clonotype was counted ten times or more. V gene TRBV24-1 combines with J gene TRBJ2-3, with D unclear. Germline-derived CDR1 and CDR2 are KGHDR and SFDVKD. V gave up 4 bases and J gave up 1 base, with 8 bases separating them. CDR3 length: 14 amino acids. In DNA form, the CDR3 reads TGTGCCACCAGTGAGGAGTCCCGCACAGATACGCAGTATTTT. Its protein is CATSEESRTDTQYF.

In its sample, this clonotype was seen many times. This chain uses TRBV7-2 with TRBJ1-2; D not certain. The CDR3 contains 13 residues. V was pared by 0 bases and J by 2 bases, with 4 bases between. Germline CDR1 and CDR2: SGHTA and FQGNSA. The CDR3 loop reads CASSLASNYGYTF. The CDR3 nucleotides are TGTGCCAGCAGCTTAGCTTCCAACTATGGCTACACCTTC. Full variable domain (remainder filled in from reference TRBV7-2 and TRBJ1-2): GAGVSQSPSNKVTEKGKDVELRCDPISGHTALYWYRQSLGQGLEFLIYFQGNSAPDKSGLPSDRFSAERTGGSVSTLTIQRTQQEDSAVYLCASSLASNYGYTFGSGTRLTVV.

This clonotype was picked up many times. The rearrangement joins TRBV20-1 to TRBJ2-7; D is unclear. The V end was cut by 6 bases, the J end by 3 bases, with 9 bases between. Germline CDR1 and CDR2: DFQATT and SNEGSKA (reference sequence). The CDR3 totals 11 residues. The chain's CDR3 is CSAWLSYEQYF. The CDR3 DNA reads TGCAGTGCGTGGTTGAGCTACGAGCAGTACTTC.

This clonotype appeared many times. The genes are TRBV3-1 and TRBJ2-1, with D tentatively TRBD1 (6 bases). CDR1 is LGHDT, CDR2 YNNKEL, per germline (reference sequence). The ends were cut back, 2 bases at V and 9 bases at J, with 14 bases in the middle. This CDR3 is built from 14 residues. DNA of the CDR3: TGTGCCAGCAGCCAACGGGACACAAGGAGTGAGCAGTTCTTC. The encoded protein is CASSQRDTRSEQFF.

This clonotype was recorded a few times. The genes are TRBV6-2 or TRBV6-3 and TRBJ2-5, with D tentatively TRBD1 (5 bases). CDR1 and CDR2 (germline): MNHEY, SVGEGT. The V end was cut by 0 bases, the J end by 5 bases, with 10 bases between. This CDR3 has 14 amino acids. CDR3 protein: CASSYSGASETQYF. CDR3 coding DNA: TGTGCCAGCAGTTACTCTGGGGCATCCGAGACCCAGTACTTC.

This clonotype was counted at least ten times. The CDR3 is CASSFSVAVETQYF. The CDR3 nucleotides are TGTGCCAGCAGTTTTAGTGTGGCAGTTGAGACCCAGTACTTC. The J gene is TRBJ2-5, the V gene TRBV12-3 or TRBV12-4, with unresolved D. V was cut by 3 bases and J by 5 bases, with 13 bases left in between. The CDR3 totals 14 residues.

The chain recombines TRBV30 with TRBJ2-5; D uncertain. CDR3 length equals 14 residues. Germline assignment: CDR1 GTSNPN and CDR2 SVGIG (reference sequence). The V end was cut by 0 bases, the J end by 1 base, with 9 bases between. CDR3 DNA: TGTGCCTGGAGTGTACTTACAGCCCAAGAGACCCAGTACTTC. Its protein is CAWSVLTAQETQYF.

This clonotype was counted many times. This chain joins TRBV6-1 and TRBJ2-1; TRBD1 might be the D (8 bases). In germline, CDR1 is MNHNS, CDR2 SASEGT. With 6 bases removed from V and 7 bases from J, the gap between germline ends came to 13 bases. CDR3 length: 13 residues. The CDR3 sequence: CASSDRGGNEQFF. The CDR3 DNA follows: TGTGCCAGCAGCGACAGGGGAGGGAATGAGCAGTTCTTC.

This clonotype has at least ten counts. This chain joins TRBV6-5 and TRBJ2-7, with 7 nucleotides matching TRBD2. CDR3 length equals 15 residues. Germline V lookup: CDR1 MNHEY, CDR2 SVGAGI. J lost 0 bases, V lost 0 bases, and 2 bases had no gene match. Here the CDR3 DNA reads TGTGCCAGCAGTTACTCGGGGGGGACCTCCTACGAGCAGTACTTC. Translation gives CASSYSGGTSYEQYF.

This clonotype has at least ten counts. The V gene is TRBV7-2, the J gene TRBJ2-5; the D gene is possibly TRBD2 (6 bases). V was trimmed by 0 bases and J by 3 bases, leaving 14 bases between them. Looked up from germline, CDR1 is SGHTA and CDR2 is FQGNSA. The CDR3 runs 16 residues. CDR3 in amino acids: CASSLASGSPKETQYF. The CDR3 DNA follows: TGTGCCAGCAGCTTAGCGAGCGGGTCCCCCAAAGAGACCCAGTACTTC.

This clonotype was detected ten times or more. The J gene is TRBJ1-6, the V gene TRBV27; D is undetermined. V gave up 3 bases and J gave up 10 bases, with 16 bases separating them. CDR1 MNHEY and CDR2 SMNVEV come from the germline V gene (reference sequence). This CDR3 is 15 amino acids long. The CDR3 DNA reads TGTGCCAGCAGTTTGTGGGATCCACTAGAGTCACCCCTCCACTTT. It encodes CASSLWDPLESPLHF.

In its sample, this clonotype was seen many times. The genes are TRBV6-4 and TRBJ2-3; 11 bases are a match to TRBD2. Trimming removed 3 bases from V and 7 bases from J; junction bases left unmatched: 6. The CDR3 is 15 amino acids. In germline, CDR1 is MRHNA, CDR2 SNTAGT. CDR3 bases: TGTGCCAGCAGTGATACTAGCGGGGGAGTTCATACGCAGTATTTT. Protein sequence: CASSDTSGGVHTQYF.

This clonotype has a count of ten or more. The chain joins TRBV7-9 to TRBJ1-5, with no clear D. The V gene lost 5 bases and the J gene lost 6 bases, with 11 bases spanning the gap. The germline CDR1 and CDR2 sequences are SEHNR and FQNEAQ (reference sequence). This CDR3 has 13 amino acids. In DNA form, the CDR3 reads TGTGCCAGCAGCGGCGGGGTCGGTCAGCCCCAGCATTTT. It codes for CASSGGVGQPQHF.

This clonotype was picked up many times. The chain is built from TRBV11-1 and TRBJ2-5; 10 positions match TRBD2. With V trimmed by 7 bases and J by 4 bases, 21 bases remained unmatched. Per the germline V gene, CDR1 is SGHAT and CDR2 is FQDESV (reference sequence). The CDR3 loop spans 19 amino acids. The DNA for the CDR3 is TGTGCCAGCACCCACACTTCCCCCATGAAGCGGGAGGGCCTAGAGACCCAGTACTTC. It translates to CASTHTSPMKREGLETQYF.

This clonotype has just a few counts. The rearrangement links TRBV12-3 or TRBV12-4 to TRBJ1-1; TRBD1 aligns across 7 bases. Germline trimming cut 0 bases from V and 10 bases from J; bases unmatched to any gene: 5. This CDR3 contains 13 residues. CDR3 nucleotide sequence: TGTGCCAGCAGTTTAGCGTCAGGGGGGATAGCTTTCTTT. As protein: CASSLASGGIAFF.

This clonotype was observed many times. The chain carries TRBV20-1 and TRBJ2-2, with 8 bases matching TRBD1. The CDR3 totals 15 residues. Germline values: CDR1 DFQATT, CDR2 SNEGSKA (reference sequence). J was trimmed by 1 base and V by 2 bases; bases with no gene match: 3. CDR3 in amino acids: CSARQGAKNTGELFF. Written as DNA, the CDR3 is TGCAGTGCTAGACAGGGGGCTAAGAACACCGGGGAGCTGTTTTTT.

In this sample, this clonotype turned up many times. The chain is built from TRBV11-2 and TRBJ1-1; TRBD1 agrees at 8 bases. V gave up 5 bases and J gave up 4 bases; unmatched junction bases: 3. CDR1 is SGHAT and CDR2 is FQNNGV in the germline V gene. The CDR3 runs to 13 residues. The CDR3 here is CASSDTGGTEAFF. CDR3 nucleotide sequence: TGTGCCAGCAGCGACACAGGGGGCACTGAAGCTTTCTTT.

This clonotype was seen at least ten times. This sequence joins TRBV12-3 or TRBV12-4 and TRBJ2-5; TRBD1 is a possible D gene (5 bases). Between the trimmed V and J ends, which lost 3 bases and 5 bases, there was a span of 13 bases. The CDR3 contains 14 residues. This CDR3 reads CASSFGQGMETQYF. The CDR3 DNA reads TGTGCCAGCAGTTTCGGTCAGGGCATGGAGACCCAGTACTTC.

The chain is built from TRBV6-1 and TRBJ2-1; TRBD2 is a possible D gene (6 bases). The CDR3 extends over 17 amino acids. The ends were cut back, 6 bases at V and 1 base at J, with 19 bases in the middle. Germline CDR1 and CDR2: MNHNS and SASEGT. CDR3 DNA sequence: TGTGCCAGCAGCGGAATCCTGGGGGGAAGTTCCTACAATGAGCAGTTCTTC. Translated: CASSGILGGSSYNEQFF.

Many counts were recorded for this clonotype. The chain employs TRBV3-1 and TRBJ2-2; 7 bases align to TRBD2. This CDR3 comprises 17 residues. Germline V CDR1 and CDR2: LGHDT, YNNKEL (reference sequence). Unmatched junction bases numbered 9, after V lost 3 bases and J lost 2 bases. The DNA of the CDR3 is TGTGCCAGCAGCCAGCTGACTAGCTTTCCTAACACCGGGGAGCTGTTTTTT. Protein product: CASSQLTSFPNTGELFF.

There are many counts of this clonotype. J is TRBJ2-5 and V is TRBV5-1; 12 nucleotides line up with TRBD2. V was pared by 7 bases and J by 3 bases, with 7 bases of the junction left unmatched. CDR3 length: 15 amino acids. The germline CDR1 and CDR2 sequences are SGHRS and YFSETQ. The CDR3 DNA follows: TGCGCCAGCCGACGACTAGCGGGGGCCAAAGAGACCCAGTACTTC. It codes for CASRRLAGAKETQYF.

This clonotype was counted many times. DNA for the CDR3: TGCGCCAGCAGCTTGTCAGGTCTCACCTACAATGAGCAGTTCTTC. It yields the protein CASSLSGLTYNEQFF. The chain joins TRBV5-1 to TRBJ2-1; no clear D. CDR1 and CDR2 (germline): SGHRS, YFSETQ. Trimming removed 1 base at V and 2 bases at J, with 10 bases between. There are 15 residues in the CDR3.

A word on this clonotype: A much larger clone is a single base away; this may be a read error. This chain uses TRBV20-1 with TRBJ1-5, with D uncertain. V shed 0 bases and J shed 7 bases, with 10 bases lying between them. The germline CDR1 and CDR2 sequences are DFQATT and SNEGSKA (reference sequence). The CDR3 is 13 residues long. CDR3 in DNA: TGCAGTGCTAGAGAAGCCTTATCCCAGCCCCAGCATTTT. Translating gives CSAREALSQPQHF.

This clonotype showed up many times. The rearrangement uses TRBV20-1 and TRBJ2-5; 7 nucleotides align to TRBD1. CDR1 and CDR2 (germline): DFQATT, SNEGSKA (reference sequence). The CDR3 covers 14 residues. J gave up 2 bases and V 4 bases, and 7 bases lay outside the gene matches. The CDR3 region has the DNA TGCAGTGCTACCCGTACAGGGGCTCAAGAGACCCAGTACTTC. It specifies CSATRTGAQETQYF.

There are many counts of this clonotype. The chain recombines TRBV7-2 with TRBJ2-3; TRBD2 agrees at 7 bases. With V trimmed by 2 bases and J by 2 bases, 4 bases remained unmatched. Germline V gene data show CDR1 as SGHTA and CDR2 as FQGNSA. CDR3 size: 15 residues. The CDR3 spells CASSLISGDTDTQYF. CDR3 nucleotides: TGTGCCAGCAGCTTAATAAGCGGGGACACAGATACGCAGTATTTT.

In this sample, this clonotype turned up many times. This rearrangement joins TRBV5-1 to TRBJ2-5, with D hard to call. Germline values: CDR1 SGHRS, CDR2 YFSETQ. Trimming left V 0 bases short and J 4 bases short, with 13 bases between. The CDR3 has 15 residues. CDR3 sequence reads: CASSLAPVELETQYF. CDR3 DNA: TGCGCCAGCAGCTTGGCCCCGGTGGAGTTAGAGACCCAGTACTTC. The entire variable domain, with the rest obtained from reference TRBV5-1 and TRBJ2-5, is as follows: KAGVTQTPRYLIKTRGQQVTLSCSPISGHRSVSWYQQTPGQGLQFLFEYFSETQRNKGNFPGRFSGRQFSNSRSEMNVSTLELGDSALYLCASSLAPVELETQYFGPGTRLLVL.

There are many counts of this clonotype. The V gene is TRBV5-1, the J gene TRBJ1-4, with D tentatively TRBD1 (6 bases). V was clipped by 0 bases and J by 5 bases, with 11 bases between them. CDR1 SGHRS and CDR2 YFSETQ come from the germline V gene. CDR3 length: 15 amino acids. The DNA for the CDR3 is TGCGCCAGCAGCTTGGACCCAGGGGACAATGAAAAACTGTTTTTT. Its protein product is CASSLDPGDNEKLFF. Combining the CDR3 with reference TRBV5-1 and TRBJ1-4 gives the whole variable domain KAGVTQTPRYLIKTRGQQVTLSCSPISGHRSVSWYQQTPGQGLQFLFEYFSETQRNKGNFPGRFSGRQFSNSRSEMNVSTLELGDSALYLCASSLDPGDNEKLFFGSGTQLSVL.

About this clonotype: Just one base apart from a much larger clone, this may be a read error. The rearrangement uses TRBV6-4 and TRBJ2-1; 9 bases align to TRBD2. Trimming cost V 6 bases and J 12 bases; bases outside gene matches: 12. Germline CDR1 MRHNA, CDR2 SNTAGT. The CDR3 consists of 14 residues. The CDR3 coding sequence is TGTGCCAGCAGATTAGCGGGAGATAGTGGTGGGCAGTTCTTC. The encoded protein is CASRLAGDSGGQFF.